This T cell receptor (beta chain) was identified in a study of CD8+ T cells in alopecia areata listed by TCRdb under 2018. In the study overall: Treated patients were enrolled in an open-label pilot trial of oral tofacitinib at 5 to 10 mg twice daily for moderate-to-severe alopecia areata. Tofacitinib was administered for 6 to 18 months, and 6 months of follow-up off drug were then conducted to assess delayed response and recurrence. In treated patients, disease severity was measured using the SALT score, which gives the percentage of scalp surface area affected. To study T cell clonal expansion in alopecia areata, the researchers applied high-throughput TCRbeta sequencing to both the C3H/HeJ mouse model and human patients. In humans, TCRbeta sequencing was performed on scalp tissue and on sorted CD4+ and CD8+ peripheral blood T cells from healthy controls and from patients with patchy or totalis/universalis alopecia areata. Biopsies were taken from tofacitinib-treated patients at baseline and again at 4 and 24 weeks into treatment, and several of those patients also had a later scalp biopsy. Scalp clonality was compared among normal scalp (n=4), patchy alopecia areata scalp (n=8), and alopecia totalis/universalis scalp (n=8). The RNA source kit depended on sample type: the PAXgene miRNA kit for fixed scalp, the miRNeasy kit for PBMCs, and the RNeasy kit for mouse skin. Amplification of TCRbeta CDR3 regions was done by immunoSEQ multiplex PCR using 35 Vbeta forward primers and 13 Jbeta reverse primers.

The library was prepared using the immunoSEQ multiplex PCR assay. For TCR sequencing, RNA was extracted from every sample and reverse transcribed into cDNA to serve as template. First-strand cDNA was synthesized using SuperScript III with a 2:1 mix of oligo-dT and random hexamers. A synthetic immune receptor repertoire was used to measure amplification bias, and any remaining bias was corrected computationally. In the original analysis: Raw reads were preprocessed for error removal, and CDR3 was defined according to IMGT conventions as running from the conserved cysteine to phenylalanine. Clonality was computed as 1 minus the Shannon entropy, with the entropy normalized by log2 of the number of productive unique TCRs. CD4 or CD8 identity of scalp clones was inferred by cross-referencing scalp TCRbeta sequences with sorted blood CD4 and CD8 repertoires. TCRdb retrieved this table from immuneACCESS and kept in-frame rearrangements only. Not all clones are present; in checked studies, unresolved V genes account for under half, and no reason is known for the remainder. Clonal size and the V and J genes are those of that table, whereas D and trimming came from the DNA. The sample table holds roughly 180,000 clones, of which around 56% were seen once. Approximately 3.4% of the sample is in the top ten clones.

The time point label here, explained by the study, means: about 4 weeks on oral tofacitinib. Taken with the paper, the label for treatment or condition translates to: oral pan-JAK inhibitor, 5-10 mg twice daily. From alopecia areata patients, peripheral blood was collected along with lesional scalp punch biopsies. After PBMCs were isolated by density centrifugation and stained for CD3, CD4 and CD8, a FACSAria was used to sort CD4+ and CD8+ T cells. The full study reports these points: Because the treated cohort was small and included a single nonresponder, larger studies are needed to assess links between baseline CD8+ expansion and response. Compared with normal scalp, lesional scalp, particularly in alopecia totalis/universalis, had higher clonality and more expanded CD8+ clones, which suggests antigenic drive. Tofacitinib significantly lowered scalp clonality and the number of expanded CD8+ clones among the top 100 scalp clones. TCR sequences shared between patients were less clear than in mice, possibly partly because of HLA diversity in the patient population. Unlike mouse skin, where gammadelta T cells dominate, normal human skin contains resident alphabeta T cells that get sequenced too, which complicates analysis of the scalp TCR repertoire. Many expanded lesional clones were found to persist in scalp and blood during tofacitinib treatment, and relapse after treatment cessation may be partly explained by this persistence.

Sequences LNHDA (CDR1) and SQIVND (CDR2) are obtained from the germline V gene (reference sequence). V sheds 1 base and J sheds 4 bases, leaving 11 bases between their ends. Its CDR3 holds 15 amino acids, cysteine through phenylalanine. The kept DNA is CDR3 alone, 45 bases in frame from the first base. In the case of this clone: The clone's antigen remains unknown. Per-nucleotide qualities are absent, and no much larger clonotype sits a single base away.

The sequence is built from TRBV19 and TRBJ1-5; the D gene lacks a confident call. The material sequenced was CD4+ T cells sorted from blood, taken at week 4, from a patient treated with tofacitinib. This receptor was identified in a human donor with alopecia areata. The DNA sequence follows: TGTGCCAGTAGTATAGTTTCGGCGGGAAATCAGCCCCAGCATTTT. Translated, this gives CASSIVSAGNQPQHF.